Presented here are 19 T cell receptor beta chains from one specimen sequenced in a study of blood T cell repertoires in COVID-19. Some clones are missing from TCRdb's copy, which holds only in-frame ones; the method was immunoSEQ multiplex PCR. The repertoire holds some 160,000 clones, around 85% seen once, with 3.5% to 4% in the top ten. The specimen was peripheral blood. The source of these receptors is a woman aged 70-85 years with acute or convalescent COVID-19.

The count of this clone is one. In DNA form, the CDR3 reads TGTGCCAGCAGTTACTCGGTCATAGCGGGGGGCCGTACCGGGGAGCTGTTTTTT. Encoded protein: CASSYSVIAGGRTGELFF. This chain uses TRBV6-2 or TRBV6-3 with TRBJ2-2, with 10 bases lining up with TRBD2. This CDR3 has 18 residues. Germline CDR1 and CDR2: MNHEY and SVGEGT. The V gene end was trimmed by 0 bases and the J gene end by 5 bases; junction bases not matched to a gene: 9.

The V call is TRBV2, the J call TRBJ1-2; D is possibly TRBD1 (5 bases). V dropped 2 bases and J dropped 0 bases, with 7 bases sitting between them. Germline CDR1 SNHLY, CDR2 FYNNEI. There are 14 residues in the CDR3. The CDR3: CASSERTTNYGYTF. For the CDR3, the DNA is TGTGCCAGCAGTGAACGGACAACTAACTATGGCTACACCTTC.

This chain connects TRBV30 to TRBJ2-7, with 7 bases fitting TRBD2. CDR3 length: 13 residues. Trimming took 1 base from V and 3 from J; bases not matched to a gene: 3. From germline, CDR1 is GTSNPN and CDR2 SVGIG (reference sequence). This CDR3 reads CAWSGLAVYEQYF. In DNA, the CDR3 is TGTGCCTGGAGTGGGCTAGCGGTCTACGAGCAGTACTTC. The entire variable domain, with the rest obtained from reference TRBV30 and TRBJ2-7, is as follows: SQTIHQWPATLVQPVGSPLSLECTVEGTSNPNLYWYRQAAGRGLQLLFYSVGIGQISSEVPQNLSASRPQDRQFILSSKKLLLSDSGFYLCAWSGLAVYEQYFGPGTRLTVT.

The J gene is TRBJ2-5, the V gene TRBV29-1, with 7 nucleotides matching TRBD1. V shed 6 bases and J 2 bases; nucleotides not matched to a gene: 6. The CDR3 extends over 13 amino acids. Germline V gene data show CDR1 as SQVTM and CDR2 as ANQGSEA. The CDR3 DNA reads as TGCAGCGTCGGGACAGACGGACAAGAGACCCAGTACTTC. It translates to CSVGTDGQETQYF.

The CDR3 coding sequence is TGTGCCACCAGTGATTTCAGGGGGCAGGAGACCCAGTACTTC. Protein: CATSDFRGQETQYF. V usage is TRBV24-1 and J usage is TRBJ2-5; 8 nucleotides match TRBD1. Per the germline V gene, CDR1 is KGHDR and CDR2 is SFDVKD. Trimming at V came to 1 base and at J to 5 bases, leaving 2 bases not matched to a gene. CDR3 size: 14 residues.

The count of this clone is one. The V gene is TRBV30, the J gene TRBJ1-5, with 7 positions matching TRBD1. V was pared by 4 bases and J by 2 bases, with 5 bases of the junction left unmatched. The CDR3 has 14 residues. Germline loops: CDR1 GTSNPN, CDR2 SVGIG (reference sequence). The CDR3 loop is CAWNTDRGNQPQHF. The CDR3 nucleotides are TGTGCCTGGAACACTGACAGGGGCAATCAGCCCCAGCATTTT.

The chain combines TRBV7-2 with TRBJ2-3, with D maybe TRBD1 (5 bases). Germline V gene data show CDR1 as SGHTA and CDR2 as FQGNSA. The length of the CDR3 is 13 residues. V was trimmed by 7 bases and J by 5 bases, leaving 13 bases between them. The CDR3 DNA sequence: TGTGCCAGCATTGTCCAGGGCGAAGATACGCAGTATTTT. Protein sequence: CASIVQGEDTQYF.

The J gene is TRBJ1-2, the V gene TRBV28; 8 bases are a match to TRBD1. The CDR3 is made up of 15 amino acids. The germline gives CDR1 MDHEN, CDR2 SYDVKM. V trimming: 7 bases; J trimming: 7 bases; junction bases outside the gene matches: 14. CDR3 coding DNA: TGTGCCAGCAACAAAGGCGGACAGGGCGGAGTTGGCTACACCTTC. It codes for CASNKGGQGGVGYTF.

This clone has only one observation. This chain uses TRBV5-1 with TRBJ1-1; 7 bases are shared with TRBD1. The CDR3 has 15 residues. Germline V gene lookup returns CDR1 SGHRS and CDR2 YFSETQ. Trimming removed 0 bases from V and 1 base from J; junction bases left unmatched: 3. The CDR3 DNA reads TGCGCCAGCAGCTTGGTGGCAGGGGGGAACACTGAAGCTTTCTTT. As protein: CASSLVAGGNTEAFF.

The chain couples TRBV5-1 to TRBJ2-5; 10 bases fit TRBD2. Germline assignment: CDR1 SGHRS and CDR2 YFSETQ. The CDR3 contains 16 residues. V shed 4 bases and J 4 bases; nucleotides not matched to a gene: 10. This CDR3 reads CASSLPSGSVRETQYF. Here the CDR3 DNA reads TGCGCCAGCAGCCTACCTAGCGGGAGTGTTAGAGAGACCCAGTACTTC.

This clone has more than one count but fewer than ten. The chain employs TRBV21-1 and TRBJ2-3; the table's D call, TRBD2, has no DNA check behind it. TRBV21-1 is tagged as a pseudogene. The CDR3 is 14 amino acids. The CDR3 DNA reads TGTGCCAGCAATGAGGGAGGGCCGACAGATACGCAGTATTTT. Translation gives CASNEGGPTDTQYF.

The genes are TRBV6-1 and TRBJ2-1, with D possibly being TRBD1 (6 bases). Trimming took 1 base from V and 14 from J, leaving 15 bases between them. Germline CDR1 reads MNHNS; CDR2 reads SASEGT. The CDR3 runs to 13 residues. CDR3 DNA sequence: TGTGCCAGCAGTGAAGTAAGGGGGACCCGGAAGTTCTTC. This sequence encodes CASSEVRGTRKFF.

This chain links TRBV19 with TRBJ1-6; D unclear. Germline V lookup: CDR1 LNHDA, CDR2 SQIVND (reference sequence). This CDR3 is 16 amino acids long. Trimming took 2 bases from V and 0 from J, leaving 8 bases between them. The CDR3 DNA follows: TGTGCCAGTAGTATAAGCGGGAGCTCCTATAATTCACCCCTCCACTTT. The encoded protein is CASSISGSSYNSPLHF.

The chain joins TRBV3-1 (or the pseudogene TRBV3-2) to TRBJ1-1; D remains ambiguous. Germline V CDR1 and CDR2: LGHDT, YNNKEL (reference sequence). This CDR3 contains 17 residues. Trimming took 1 base from V and 0 from J, leaving 15 bases between them. The chain's CDR3 is CASSQVRRPAMNTEAFF. DNA of the CDR3: TGTGCCAGCAGCCAAGTCAGGCGTCCGGCTATGAACACTGAAGCTTTCTTT.

This clone turned up a few times. The V and J genes are TRBV28 and TRBJ1-5; possibly TRBD1 for D (6 bases). The CDR3 contains 15 residues. In germline, CDR1 is MDHEN, CDR2 SYDVKM. The V gene lost 4 bases and the J gene lost 4 bases, with 14 bases spanning the gap. CDR3 nucleotide sequence: TGTGCCAGCAGTTCGGGGGGGGCAAGTAATCAGCCCCAGCATTTT. Translated: CASSSGGASNQPQHF.

The J gene is TRBJ2-2, the V gene TRBV5-1; weak D call: TRBD1 (5 bases). Germline V gives CDR1 SGHRS, CDR2 YFSETQ. The CDR3 totals 16 residues. Between the trimmed V and J ends, which lost 1 base and 1 base, there was a span of 11 bases. The CDR3 nucleotides are TGCGCCAGCAGCTTGTTCCGTACAGGGAACACCGGGGAGCTGTTTTTT. Amino acids: CASSLFRTGNTGELFF.

This chain uses TRBV9 with TRBJ1-5; 7 bases agree with TRBD1. CDR3 length equals 16 residues. Germline CDR1 SGDLS, CDR2 YYNGEE. The junction had 10 bases not matched to a gene; V was cut back by 3 bases and J by 4 bases. CDR3 loop: CASSASGTDDNQPQHF. The CDR3 nucleotides read TGTGCCAGCAGCGCCTCCGGGACAGACGATAATCAGCCCCAGCATTTT.

The V gene is TRBV10-2, the J gene TRBJ1-2; 9 nucleotides match TRBD1. This CDR3 has 14 amino acids. V trimming: 5 bases; J trimming: 7 bases; junction bases outside the gene matches: 8. The V gene's germline CDR1 is WSHSY and CDR2 SAAADI. The CDR3 sequence is CASSPGQGILGYTF. CDR3 sequence (DNA): TGCGCCAGCAGTCCGGGACAGGGTATACTTGGCTACACCTTC.

The chain recombines TRBV3-1 (or the pseudogene TRBV3-2) with TRBJ2-2, with D unclear. V was pared by 1 base and J by 4 bases, with 10 bases between. CDR3 length: 15 residues. CDR1 is LGHDT, CDR2 YNNKEL, per germline (reference sequence). The CDR3 DNA sequence: TGTGCCAGCAGCCAAGGGCTAGTATCCACCGGGGAGCTGTTTTTT. This codes for CASSQGLVSTGELFF.